These 16 T cell receptor beta chains were sequenced from one sample in a study of T cell repertoires in cytomegalovirus infection. Their cognate antigens are unknown. In TCRdb, the reads were re-called with MiXCR into one record per CDR3 protein. Here the sample spans some 800,000 distinct CDR3 sequences, about 27% being singletons. The specimen comprised cultured CD8+ T cells from PBMCs, sampled from culture after CMV antigen stimulation. The receptors here all came from a human donor in good health (CMV status not recorded). Some clones in this sample may be carry-over from other donors' samples.

This clonotype was counted only a few times. The chain is built from TRBV5-1 and TRBJ1-4; 10 bases match TRBD1. The CDR3 loop spans 14 amino acids. The trim removed 4 bases at V and 12 bases at J, leaving 9 bases unmatched. Germline-derived CDR1 and CDR2 are SGHRS and YFSETQ. CDR3 DNA sequence: TGCGCCAGCAGCCTAGGACAGGGGGAGGACGAACTGTTTTTT. This sequence encodes CASSLGQGEDELFF. Full variable domain (rest looked up from reference TRBV5-1 and TRBJ1-4): KAGVTQTPRYLIKTRGQQVTLSCSPISGHRSVSWYQQTPGQGLQFLFEYFSETQRNKGNFPGRFSGRQFSNSRSEMNVSTLELGDSALYLCASSLGQGEDELFFGSGTQLSVL.

This clonotype has only a few counts. This chain connects TRBV24-1 to TRBJ2-5; unclear D gene. This CDR3 has 11 residues. Trimming shortened V by 3 bases and J by 5 bases, and 3 bases separated the two germline ends. The germline V gene encodes CDR1 KGHDR and CDR2 SFDVKD. The CDR3 protein is CATSDRETQYF. The CDR3 DNA sequence: TGTGCCACCAGTGATCGGGAGACCCAGTACTTC.

The rearrangement links TRBV12-3 or TRBV12-4 to TRBJ2-3; maybe TRBD1 (6 bases). V lost 5 bases and J 2 bases, leaving 11 bases between the germline ends. The CDR3 length is 14 residues. CDR3 residues: CASSQTGPTDTQYF. The CDR3 DNA reads TGTGCCAGCAGTCAGACAGGACCCACAGATACGCAGTATTTT.

The chain links TRBV7-6 to TRBJ2-7; tentative D call: TRBD1 (6 bases). Germline V CDR1 and CDR2: SGHVS, FNYEAQ. The germline V and J ends were trimmed by 8 bases and 2 bases, with 19 bases remaining between them. This CDR3 is built from 15 residues. The CDR3 here is CASRLYETGPYEQYF. The CDR3 region has the DNA TGTGCCAGCCGTCTATATGAAACAGGGCCCTACGAGCAGTACTTC.

This chain connects TRBV7-9 to TRBJ1-1; the D is unclear. The CDR3 has 10 residues. Per the germline V gene, CDR1 is SEHNR and CDR2 is FQNEAQ (reference sequence). V lost 4 bases to trimming and J lost 8 bases, with 5 bases between them. The CDR3 DNA follows: TGTGCCAGCAGCTATAACGAAGCTTTCTTT. It translates to CASSYNEAFF.

This clonotype was seen a handful of times. V is TRBV28 and J is TRBJ2-2; the match to TRBD1 covers 7 bases. Trimming cost V 5 bases and J 1 base; bases outside gene matches: 4. Germline V gene lookup returns CDR1 MDHEN and CDR2 SYDVKM. CDR3 length: 15 amino acids. CDR3 bases: TGTGCCAGCAGTCGCGGACAGGAGAACACCGGGGAGCTGTTTTTT. Its protein product is CASSRGQENTGELFF.

This clonotype was picked up a small number of times. The V gene is TRBV20-1, the J gene TRBJ2-7; D remains unclear. The V gene lost 5 bases and the J gene lost 1 base, with 6 bases spanning the gap. Germline CDR1 DFQATT, CDR2 SNEGSKA (reference sequence). This CDR3 comprises 11 residues. DNA for the CDR3: TGCAGTGCTCGCCATTCCTACGAGCAGTACGTC. It translates to CSARHSYEQYV.

The chain is built from TRBV3-1 and TRBJ2-1, with a tentative D call TRBD2 (5 bases). The CDR3 has 15 residues. V dropped 1 base and J dropped 1 base, with 8 bases sitting between them. CDR1 and CDR2 from the germline V gene are LGHDT and YNNKEL (reference sequence). CDR3 loop: CASSQASPSYNEQFF. The DNA of the CDR3 is TGTGCCAGCAGCCAAGCTAGCCCGTCCTACAATGAGCAGTTCTTC.

The V call is TRBV19, the J call TRBJ1-6; a weak D match, TRBD1 (6 bases). The CDR3 has 15 residues. The germline V gene encodes CDR1 LNHDA and CDR2 SQIVND (reference sequence). V lost 5 bases and J lost 6, with 14 bases in between. The CDR3: CASSAFRGGNSPLHF. The CDR3 nucleotides are TGTGCCAGTAGTGCCTTCAGGGGCGGTAATTCACCCCTCCACTTT.

In this sample, this clonotype turned up a few times. This chain links TRBV6-5 with TRBJ2-2, with 7 positions matching TRBD1. The CDR3 totals 18 residues. Germline CDR1 MNHEY, CDR2 SVGAGI. Trimming removed 0 bases from V and 4 bases from J; junction bases left unmatched: 11. In DNA, the CDR3 is TGTGCCAGCAGTTACTCCCCCCCAGACAGGGTCGGCACCGGGGAGCTGTTTTTT. This encodes CASSYSPPDRVGTGELFF.

This clonotype came up a few times. The CDR3 bases are TGTGCCAGCAGCTTAGGGACAGGGGTCCTTGGCTACACCTTC. As protein: CASSLGTGVLGYTF. The V and J genes are TRBV7-9 and TRBJ1-2; 9 bases align to TRBD1. V lost 1 base to trimming and J lost 7 bases; unmatched junction nucleotides: 4. Germline-derived CDR1 and CDR2 are SEHNR and FQNEAQ (reference sequence). This CDR3 has 14 residues.

The genes are TRBV12-5 and TRBJ1-1; TRBD1 agrees at 7 bases. This CDR3 comprises 19 residues. Trimming removed 5 bases from V and 6 bases from J; junction bases left unmatched: 24. CDR1 and CDR2 (germline): LGHNT, FRNRAP. CDR3 region: CASGHPGITDRRERAEAFF. The CDR3 DNA is TGTGCTAGTGGTCATCCCGGGATTACGGACAGGAGGGAAAGGGCTGAAGCTTTCTTT.

This clonotype was observed a few times. The V gene is TRBV27, the J gene TRBJ1-1; 7 nucleotides match TRBD1. Germline CDR1 is MNHEY and CDR2 is SMNVEV (reference sequence). The CDR3 contains 14 residues. V dropped 2 bases and J dropped 3; count of bases not matched to a gene: 3. CDR3 in DNA: TGTGCCAGCAGTTTAACAGGGGATGACACTGAAGCTTTCTTT. Its translation: CASSLTGDDTEAFF.

This clonotype appeared a few times. V usage is TRBV2 and J usage is TRBJ2-3; 10 bases agree with TRBD2. The germline V gene encodes CDR1 SNHLY and CDR2 FYNNEI. The V segment lost 7 bases and the J segment 3 bases; nucleotides outside the gene matches: 7. This CDR3 is built from 15 residues. The CDR3, as DNA: TGTGCCAGCACGAAAGTAGCGGGGGGTACAGATACGCAGTATTTT. Protein sequence: CASTKVAGGTDTQYF.

The chain has TRBV7-6 and TRBJ2-5, with 9 bases fitting TRBD1. Trimming took 5 bases from V and 5 from J; bases not matched to a gene: 12. The CDR3 runs to 16 residues. From germline, CDR1 is SGHVS and CDR2 FNYEAQ. CDR3 amino acids: CASSQPRDRAIETQYF. The CDR3 DNA follows: TGTGCCAGCAGCCAACCCCGGGACAGGGCGATCGAGACCCAGTACTTC. The full variable domain, in which reference TRBV7-6 and TRBJ2-5 provide the parts outside the CDR3, is GAGVSQSPRYKVTKRGQDVALRCDPISGHVSLYWYRQALGQGPEFLTYFNYEAQQDKSGLPNDRFSAERPEGSISTLTIQRTEQRDSAMYRCASSQPRDRAIETQYFGPGTRLLVL.

This clonotype was detected many times. The chain carries TRBV27 and TRBJ1-6; D ambiguous. CDR3 size: 13 residues. V was pared by 2 bases and J by 7 bases, with 6 bases between. CDR1 is MNHEY, CDR2 SMNVEV, per germline (reference sequence). This CDR3 is CASSLSGNSPLHF. CDR3 nucleotide sequence: TGTGCCAGCAGTTTAAGCGGGAATTCACCCCTCCACTTT.